This T cell receptor (beta chain) stems from a study of cytomegalovirus exposure and HLA in healthy donors. Looking at the study overall: In terms of ancestry, the Caucasian-associated cluster contained 75% to 85% of the roughly 400 genotyped donors. General study results and limits: Earlier analysis yielded a pattern in which most TCR beta V segments were productive about 90% or about 30% of the time. Many donors shared some public TCRs, even though most TCR sequences were rare.

PCR primers comprised 60 Vbeta and 13 Jbeta primers. Measured with immunoSEQ multiplex PCR; TCRdb has only the in-frame clones, and not every one. The sample contains roughly 120,000 clones, 77% of which appear only once. As to this clone: Its antigen is unknown.

The sample was PBMCs. The clonotype comes from a man aged 50-60 years in good health and CMV-seropositive.

The CDR3 coding sequence is TGTGCCAGTTACTCGGGACAGGGGTTTTTGGGGACTGAAGCTTTCTTT. It codes for CASYSGQGFLGTEAFF. This sequence joins TRBV28 and TRBJ1-1; 10 bases are a match to TRBD1. The CDR3 is 16 amino acids. V lost 9 bases, J lost 5 bases, and 15 bases stayed unmatched. In germline, CDR1 is MDHEN, CDR2 SYDVKM.